The 24 T cell receptor beta chains reported below all come from one sample, sequenced in a study of blood T cell repertoires in COVID-19. TCRdb's copy holds only in-frame clones and misses some; the assay was immunoSEQ multiplex PCR. The sample consists of under 200,000 clones, 70% to 85% of them appearing once. Specimen: peripheral blood. The receptor set was obtained from a woman aged 80 or over with acute or convalescent COVID-19.

As for this clone: Different DNA sequences within this sample yield the same CDR3. This rearrangement joins TRBV3-1 (or the pseudogene TRBV3-2) to TRBJ2-3, with 8 bases identical to TRBD1. The length of the CDR3 is 15 residues. The V and J ends lost 3 bases and 0 bases, in that order; junction bases with no gene match: 2. Looked up from germline, CDR1 is LGHDT and CDR2 is YNNKEL (reference sequence). The CDR3 DNA reads as TGTGCCAGCAGCCAGACAGGGGTTAGCACAGATACGCAGTATTTT. Translation gives CASSQTGVSTDTQYF.

This chain links TRBV19 with TRBJ2-1; D is possibly TRBD2 (6 bases). The CDR3 spans 18 residues. The germline V gene encodes CDR1 LNHDA and CDR2 SQIVND (reference sequence). The V end was cut by 2 bases, the J end by 6 bases, with 23 bases between. This chain's CDR3 is CASSISASVVGGINEQFF. Written as DNA, the CDR3 is TGTGCCAGTAGTATATCCGCCTCTGTTGTGGGGGGTATCAATGAGCAGTTCTTC.

The chain couples TRBV5-1 to TRBJ1-5; D unresolved. The CDR3 totals 14 residues. Germline-derived CDR1 and CDR2 are SGHRS and YFSETQ. V lost 3 bases and J lost 1, with 8 bases in between. The CDR3: CASSSDGSNQPQHF. The CDR3 coding sequence is TGCGCCAGCAGCTCCGACGGGAGCAATCAGCCCCAGCATTTT.

This clone was counted once. The V gene is TRBV3-1 (or the pseudogene TRBV3-2), the J gene TRBJ1-5; 10 bases are shared with TRBD1. Trimming took 3 bases from V and 2 from J; bases not matched to a gene: 4. The germline CDR1 and CDR2 sequences are LGHDT and YNNKEL (reference sequence). This CDR3 is built from 16 residues. CDR3 residues: CASSQGTGDGNQPQHF. The CDR3 nucleotides are TGTGCCAGCAGCCAGGGGACAGGGGACGGCAATCAGCCCCAGCATTTT.

This chain links TRBV4-1 with TRBJ2-5; no reliable D call. Trimming took off 4 bases at V and 5 bases at J, with 11 bases between the two ends. Germline V CDR1 and CDR2: MGHRA, YSYEKL. CDR3 length: 13 amino acids. The CDR3 protein is CASSPEQVETQYF. CDR3 sequence (DNA): TGCGCCAGCAGCCCAGAGCAGGTGGAGACCCAGTACTTC.

The V call is TRBV6-5, the J call TRBJ1-5; 9 bases agree with TRBD1. CDR1 is MNHEY, CDR2 SVGAGI, per germline. The trim removed 8 bases at V and 0 bases at J, leaving 5 bases unmatched. The CDR3 is 15 amino acids. The CDR3 DNA sequence: TGTGCCAGCTCGGGACAGGGTATTAGCAATCAGCCCCAGCATTTT. It is translated as CASSGQGISNQPQHF.

DNA of the CDR3: TGTGCCAGCAGTTCCCCTCTACGGGGGACGAATGAGCAGTTCTTC. This translates into CASSSPLRGTNEQFF. The rearrangement joins TRBV27 to TRBJ2-1; weak D call: TRBD2 (6 bases). The germline gives CDR1 MNHEY, CDR2 SMNVEV (reference sequence). The V end lost 4 bases, the J end lost 7 bases, and 17 bases lay between the germline ends. The CDR3 is made up of 15 amino acids.

The rearrangement links TRBV2 to TRBJ2-1; TRBD2 agrees at 9 bases. CDR3 length: 14 amino acids. Germline assignment: CDR1 SNHLY and CDR2 FYNNEI. V lost 6 bases and J lost 5; bases outside the gene matches: 5. The CDR3 nucleotides are TGTGCCAGCAGCCCGGGACTAGCCGACAATGAGCAGTTCTTC. Protein product: CASSPGLADNEQFF.

Here the CDR3 reads CASSLMRGSQPQHF. Here the CDR3 DNA reads TGTGCCAGCAGCTTGATGAGGGGGTCTCAGCCCCAGCATTTT. The rearrangement links TRBV5-8 to TRBJ1-5, with a possible D match to TRBD1 (6 bases). With 1 base removed from V and 6 bases from J, the gap between germline ends came to 11 bases. The CDR3 sequence is 14 residues long. The germline V gene encodes CDR1 SGHTS and CDR2 YDEGEE.

This clone has more than one count but fewer than ten. CDR3 protein: CASSRTGSMSPLHF. The CDR3 DNA follows: TGTGCCAGCAGCCGGACAGGGTCGATGTCACCCCTCCACTTT. The chain links TRBV5-4 to TRBJ1-6; 8 positions agree with TRBD1. This CDR3 spans 14 amino acids. Looked up from germline, CDR1 is SGHNT and CDR2 is YYREEE (reference sequence). V shed 4 bases, J shed 10 bases, and the junction held 7 bases outside the gene matches. The full variable domain, with the rest looked up from reference TRBV5-4 and TRBJ1-6, is ETGVTQSPTHLIKTRGQQVTLRCSSQSGHNTVSWYQQALGQGPQFIFQYYREEENGRGNFPPRFSGLQFPNYSSELNVNALELDDSALYLCASSRTGSMSPLHFGNGTRLTVT.

V is TRBV15 and J is TRBJ2-5; D call uncertain. CDR1 and CDR2 (germline): LNHNV, YYDKDF (reference sequence). V was shortened by 0 bases and J by 5 bases, with 22 bases between the two germline ends. The CDR3 length is 18 residues. The CDR3 DNA reads TGTGCCACCAGCAGAGATAAGGTCAGCCAGTTCTCAGGCGAGACCCAGTACTTC. Residues: CATSRDKVSQFSGETQYF. The full variable domain, with the rest looked up from reference TRBV15 and TRBJ2-5, is DAMVIQNPRYQVTQFGKPVTLSCSQTLNHNVMYWYQQKSSQAPKLLFHYYDKDFNNEADTPDNFQSRRPNTSFCFLDIRSPGLGDTAMYLCATSRDKVSQFSGETQYFGPGTRLLVL.

The V gene is TRBV4-2, the J gene TRBJ2-3; 9 nucleotides match TRBD1. Per the germline V gene, CDR1 is LGHNA and CDR2 is YNFKEQ. V was clipped by 3 bases and J by 5 bases; unmatched bases: 6. The CDR3 consists of 15 residues. The DNA for the CDR3 is TGTGCCAGCAGCCACCGACAGGGGGAGGGAGATACGCAGTATTTT. Residues: CASSHRQGEGDTQYF.

This chain joins TRBV3-1 (or the pseudogene TRBV3-2) and TRBJ1-2; maybe TRBD1 (6 bases). Trimming removed 4 bases from V and 6 bases from J, with 21 bases in between. The CDR3 runs 16 residues. Germline values: CDR1 LGHDT, CDR2 YNNKEL (reference sequence). The CDR3 sequence: CASSPSHQGMVDGYTF. Written as DNA, the CDR3 is TGTGCCAGCAGCCCTAGCCACCAGGGGATGGTGGATGGCTACACCTTC.

V usage is TRBV5-1 and J usage is TRBJ2-7; possible D gene TRBD1, 5 bases. V lost 0 bases and J 2 bases, leaving 6 bases between the germline ends. This CDR3 has 13 residues. Germline CDR1 SGHRS, CDR2 YFSETQ. Here the CDR3 DNA reads TGCGCCAGCAGCTTGGCACAGGCCTACGAGCAGTACTTC. It is translated as CASSLAQAYEQYF.

This rearrangement joins TRBV24-1 to TRBJ2-4; tentative D call: TRBD2 (6 bases). CDR1 is KGHDR and CDR2 is SFDVKD in the germline V gene. The length of the CDR3 is 15 residues. Trimming stripped 4 bases from V and 3 bases from J, with 12 bases between. The CDR3 protein is CATSDPKGGKNIQYF. DNA for the CDR3: TGTGCCACCAGTGACCCAAAGGGAGGCAAAAACATTCAGTACTTC.

CDR3 nucleotides: TGTGCCAGCAGCCAAGGCAAGAGAGCCGGGGAGCTGTTTTTT. Residues: CASSQGKRAGELFF. V gene TRBV3-1 (or the pseudogene TRBV3-2) combines with J gene TRBJ2-2; D unresolved. There are 14 residues in the CDR3. The germline CDR1 and CDR2 sequences are LGHDT and YNNKEL (reference sequence). Trimming removed 1 base at V and 6 bases at J, with 9 bases between.

The rearrangement links TRBV18 to TRBJ2-2; a possible D gene is TRBD1 (6 bases). The V gene's germline CDR1 is KGHSH and CDR2 LQKENI. Trimming stripped 0 bases from V and 1 base from J, with 15 bases between. The CDR3 is 18 residues long. The CDR3: CASSPPGAGELNTGELFF. The CDR3 DNA reads as TGTGCCAGCTCACCACCGGGAGCAGGGGAGCTGAACACCGGGGAGCTGTTTTTT.

This chain joins TRBV7-6 and TRBJ2-5; the match to TRBD2 covers 10 bases. Germline CDR1 SGHVS, CDR2 FNYEAQ. The CDR3 is made up of 16 amino acids. The J segment lost 3 bases and the V segment lost 5 bases, leaving 9 bases of the junction unmatched. CDR3 DNA sequence: TGTGCCAGCAGCCCAGGAGGAGCGGGGGGGAAAGAGACCCAGTACTTC. Translating gives CASSPGGAGGKETQYF.

This chain connects TRBV19 to TRBJ1-2, with 8 bases aligning to TRBD1. The CDR3 has 15 residues. Germline V CDR1 and CDR2: LNHDA, SQIVND (reference sequence). V trimming: 5 bases; J trimming: 6 bases; junction bases outside the gene matches: 11. The CDR3 coding sequence is TGTGCCAGTAGTGCCCGACCAGGGGGCGGAAATGGCTACACCTTC. It codes for CASSARPGGGNGYTF.

V and J are TRBV27 and TRBJ2-7; 9 bases map to TRBD2. There are 15 residues in the CDR3. Per germline, CDR1 MNHEY and CDR2 SMNVEV (reference sequence). J gave up 2 bases and V 6 bases, and 8 bases lay outside the gene matches. In DNA, the CDR3 is TGTGCCAGCAGCCTGGTAGCGGGAGACCCCTACGAGCAGTACTTC. Protein sequence: CASSLVAGDPYEQYF.

This clone was found a few times. J is TRBJ2-2 and V is TRBV12-3 or TRBV12-4, with TRBD2 as a possible D gene (5 bases). V gave up 9 bases and J gave up 6 bases, with 14 bases separating them. The CDR3 runs to 13 residues. Written as DNA, the CDR3 is TGTGCCAGTAGGTGGACGGAGGCCGGGGAGCTGTTTTTT. Its protein is CASRWTEAGELFF.

This rearrangement joins TRBV7-9 to TRBJ2-5, with 12 bases that match TRBD2. The CDR3 totals 16 residues. In germline, CDR1 is SEHNR, CDR2 FQNEAQ (reference sequence). J lost 5 bases, V lost 5 bases, and 9 bases had no gene match. In DNA form, the CDR3 reads TGTGCCAGCAGCATACGCTCTAGCGGGAGGGGGGAGACCCAGTACTTC. Protein product: CASSIRSSGRGETQYF. Combining the CDR3 with reference TRBV7-9 and TRBJ2-5 gives the whole variable domain DTGVSQNPRHKITKRGQNVTFRCDPISEHNRLYWYRQTLGQGPEFLTYFQNEAQLEKSRLLSDRFSAERPKGSFSTLEIQRTEQGDSAMYLCASSIRSSGRGETQYFGPGTRLLVL.

The V call is TRBV10-1, the J call TRBJ2-2, with TRBD2 matching 7 bases. The junction had 3 bases not matched to a gene; V was cut back by 5 bases and J by 0 bases. The CDR3 runs 15 residues. In germline, CDR1 is WNHNN, CDR2 SYGVQD (reference sequence). Written as DNA, the CDR3 is TGCGCCAGCAGTTTAGGACTAGCGAACACCGGGGAGCTGTTTTTT. Its protein product is CASSLGLANTGELFF.

This chain connects TRBV6-4 to TRBJ2-2, with 12 nucleotides matching TRBD2. The CDR3 runs 16 residues. J gave up 4 bases and V 6 bases, and 6 bases lay outside the gene matches. Germline values: CDR1 MRHNA, CDR2 SNTAGT. The CDR3 spells CASSVGLAGLTGELFF. The CDR3 DNA is TGTGCCAGCAGCGTAGGACTAGCGGGACTCACCGGGGAGCTGTTTTTT.